This T cell receptor (beta chain) came from a study of CXCR3-negative and CXCR3-positive naive CD8 T cells. Whole-study context: The total count of TRB reads reached around 140 million, and each library contributed about 1.5 +/- 0.3 million.

Study-wide points: The study found comparably high diversity in both naive subsets and much lower diversity in memory CD8+ cells. More hydrophobic TRB CDR3s were found in CXCR3-positive naive cells than in CXCR3-negative naive cells.

CDR1 and CDR2 from the germline V gene are SGDLS and YYNGEE. The CDR3 contains 16 residues. With respect to this clonotype: As yet, its antigen is unknown.

Via 5' RACE with UMI labels, TRB cDNA libraries were prepared. TCRdb derives one entry per CDR3 protein from the 5' RACE reads, leaving out DNA. The sample includes 60,000 to 70,000 distinct CDR3 sequences. The V and J genes are TRBV9 and TRBJ2-5; TCRdb indicates TRBD2, and absent DNA this call remains unverified. The material sequenced was naive CXCR3+ CD8+ T cells from blood. Noted subset: CD45RO-CCR7+CD27+CD95- naive CD8+ T cells expressing CXCR3 (TNR3+). This TCR came from a human donor in good health. Some clones in this sample may be carry-over from other donors' samples. The CDR3: CASSVDTDYRRETQYF.